This T cell receptor beta chain was found in a study of T cell changes during pregnancy in multiple sclerosis. Profiling relied on immunoSEQ multiplex PCR, and the TCRdb table lists in-frame clones only, not all of them. This sample has roughly 97,000 clones, with approximately 90% found just once. CDR1 is SQVTM and CDR2 is ANQGSEA in the germline V gene. Trimming removed 0 bases from V and 4 bases from J, with 15 bases in between. The CDR3 has 15 residues. The chain has TRBV29-1 and TRBJ1-1; D is undetermined. The receptor's source is a female donor in good health, enrolled as a control in a pregnancy study. Source: peripheral blood, taken in the second trimester of pregnancy. The CDR3 nucleotides read TGCAGCGTTGAAGATCTCGGGCCGCGGGGCACTGAAGCTTTCTTT. Its translation is CSVEDLGPRGTEAFF.